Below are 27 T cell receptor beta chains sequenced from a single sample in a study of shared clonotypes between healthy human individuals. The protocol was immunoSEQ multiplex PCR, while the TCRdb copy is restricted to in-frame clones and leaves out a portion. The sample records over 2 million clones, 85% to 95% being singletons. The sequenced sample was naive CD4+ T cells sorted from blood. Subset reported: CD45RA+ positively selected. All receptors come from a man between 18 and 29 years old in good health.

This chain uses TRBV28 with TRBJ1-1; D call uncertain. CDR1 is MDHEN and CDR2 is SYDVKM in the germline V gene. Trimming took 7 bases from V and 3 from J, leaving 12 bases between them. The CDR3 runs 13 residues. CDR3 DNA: TGTGCCAGCACCCTGGGGTCGTACACTGAAGCTTTCTTT. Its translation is CASTLGSYTEAFF.

This CDR3 reads CASSQVYEGRTAFF. As DNA, the CDR3 is TGCGCCAGCAGCCAAGTCTATGAGGGTCGGACGGCTTTCTTT. The rearrangement uses TRBV4-1 and TRBJ1-1; the D is unclear. Trimming took 1 base from V and 11 from J, leaving 17 bases between them. CDR1 MGHRA and CDR2 YSYEKL come from the germline V gene. The CDR3 extends over 14 amino acids.

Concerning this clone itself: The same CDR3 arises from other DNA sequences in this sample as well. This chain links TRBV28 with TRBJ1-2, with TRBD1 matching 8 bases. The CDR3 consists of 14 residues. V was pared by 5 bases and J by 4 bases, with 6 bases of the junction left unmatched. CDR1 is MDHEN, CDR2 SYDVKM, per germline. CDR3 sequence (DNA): TGTGCCAGCAGTCCCGGACAGGGCGGCTATGGCTACACCTTC. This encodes CASSPGQGGYGYTF.

The CDR3 is CASSLDGGRDQPQHF. The CDR3, as DNA: TGTGCCAGCAGCCTAGACGGGGGGCGGGATCAGCCCCAGCATTTT. V gene TRBV9 combines with J gene TRBJ1-5, with a weak D call TRBD1 (6 bases). Germline lookup yields CDR1 SGDLS and CDR2 YYNGEE. The V end lost 4 bases, the J end lost 5 bases, and 16 bases lay between the germline ends. CDR3 length: 15 amino acids.

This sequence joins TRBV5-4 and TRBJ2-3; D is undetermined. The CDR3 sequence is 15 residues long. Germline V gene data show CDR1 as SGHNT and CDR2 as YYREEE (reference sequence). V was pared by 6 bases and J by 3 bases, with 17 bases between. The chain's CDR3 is CASNDPSVGTDTQYF. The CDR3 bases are TGTGCCAGCAACGACCCATCCGTCGGGACAGATACGCAGTATTTT.

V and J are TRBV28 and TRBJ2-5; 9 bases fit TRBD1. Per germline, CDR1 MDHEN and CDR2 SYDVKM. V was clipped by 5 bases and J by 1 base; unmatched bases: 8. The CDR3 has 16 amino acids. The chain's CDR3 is CASSPRQGVVQETQYF. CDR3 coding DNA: TGTGCCAGCAGTCCTCGACAGGGGGTTGTCCAAGAGACCCAGTACTTC.

This chain's CDR3 is CASSSLAGGTDTQYF. As DNA, the CDR3 is TGTGCCAGCAGCTCCCTAGCGGGTGGAACAGATACGCAGTATTTT. This chain connects TRBV5-4 to TRBJ2-3; 8 positions match TRBD2. In germline, CDR1 is SGHNT, CDR2 YYREEE (reference sequence). The CDR3 sequence is 15 residues long. Trimming cost V 3 bases and J 3 bases; bases outside gene matches: 6.

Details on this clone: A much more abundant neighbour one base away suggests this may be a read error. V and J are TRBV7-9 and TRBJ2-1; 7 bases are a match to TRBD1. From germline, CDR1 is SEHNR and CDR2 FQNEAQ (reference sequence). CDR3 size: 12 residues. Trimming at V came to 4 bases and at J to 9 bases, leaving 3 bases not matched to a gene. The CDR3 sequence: CASSSTGIEQFF. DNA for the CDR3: TGTGCCAGCAGCTCGACAGGGATTGAGCAGTTCTTC.

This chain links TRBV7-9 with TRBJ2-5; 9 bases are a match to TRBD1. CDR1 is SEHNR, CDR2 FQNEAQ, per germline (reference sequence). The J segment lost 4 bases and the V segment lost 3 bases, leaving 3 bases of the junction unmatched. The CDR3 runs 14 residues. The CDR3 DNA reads TGTGCCAGCAGCTTCCTGGGACAGGGAGAGACCCAGTACTTC. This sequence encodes CASSFLGQGETQYF.

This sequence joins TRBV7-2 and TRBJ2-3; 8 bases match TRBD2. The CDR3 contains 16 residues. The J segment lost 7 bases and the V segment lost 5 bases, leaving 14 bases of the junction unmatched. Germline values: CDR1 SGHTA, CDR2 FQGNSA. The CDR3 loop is CASSPRVSGMRNTQYF. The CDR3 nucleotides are TGTGCCAGCAGCCCCCGGGTTAGCGGGATGAGAAATACGCAGTATTTT.

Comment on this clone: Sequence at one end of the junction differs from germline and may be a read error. As DNA, the CDR3 is TGTGCCAGCAGCCCCCCGGGACTAGCGGGAGGGGGTACGGACTTC. It is translated as CASSPPGLAGGGTDF. This sequence joins TRBV7-2 and TRBJ2-7, with 16 bases lining up with TRBD2. This CDR3 has 15 amino acids. The germline CDR1 and CDR2 sequences are SGHTA and FQGNSA.

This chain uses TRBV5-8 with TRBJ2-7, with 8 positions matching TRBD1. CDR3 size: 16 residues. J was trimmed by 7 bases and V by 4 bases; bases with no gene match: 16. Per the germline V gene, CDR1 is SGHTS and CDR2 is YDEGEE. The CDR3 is CASSKGTGVSLREQYF. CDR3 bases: TGTGCCAGCAGCAAGGGGACAGGAGTGTCGTTGCGGGAGCAGTACTTC.

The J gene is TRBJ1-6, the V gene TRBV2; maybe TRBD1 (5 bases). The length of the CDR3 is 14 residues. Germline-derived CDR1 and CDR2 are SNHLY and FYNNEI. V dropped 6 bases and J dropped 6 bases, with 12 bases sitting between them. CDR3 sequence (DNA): TGTGCCAGCAGCCCCTGGGGGGGTAATTCACCCCTCCACTTT. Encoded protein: CASSPWGGNSPLHF.

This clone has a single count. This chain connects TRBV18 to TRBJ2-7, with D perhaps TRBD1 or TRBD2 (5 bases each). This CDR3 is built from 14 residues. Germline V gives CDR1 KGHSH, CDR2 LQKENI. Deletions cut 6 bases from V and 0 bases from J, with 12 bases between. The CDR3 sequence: CASSRGELSYEQYF. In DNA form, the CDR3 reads TGTGCCAGCTCCCGAGGGGAACTCTCCTACGAGCAGTACTTC.

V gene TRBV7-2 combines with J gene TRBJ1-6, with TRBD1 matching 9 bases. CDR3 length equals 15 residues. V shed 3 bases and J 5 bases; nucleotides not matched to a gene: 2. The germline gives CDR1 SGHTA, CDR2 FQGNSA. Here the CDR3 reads CASSLDRGNNSPLHF. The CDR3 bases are TGTGCCAGCAGCTTGGACAGGGGAAATAATTCACCCCTCCACTTT.

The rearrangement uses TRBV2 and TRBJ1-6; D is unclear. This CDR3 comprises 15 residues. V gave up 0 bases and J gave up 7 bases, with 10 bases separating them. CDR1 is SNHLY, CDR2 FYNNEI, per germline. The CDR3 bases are TGTGCCAGCAGTGAAGCCCCGGGGAGAAATTCACCCCTCCACTTT. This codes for CASSEAPGRNSPLHF.

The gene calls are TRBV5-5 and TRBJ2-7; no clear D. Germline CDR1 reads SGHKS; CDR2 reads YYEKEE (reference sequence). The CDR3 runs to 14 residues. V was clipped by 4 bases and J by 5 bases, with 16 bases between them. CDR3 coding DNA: TGTGCCAGCAGCCCCTTCGGGCCTATCGACGAGCAGTACTTC. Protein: CASSPFGPIDEQYF.

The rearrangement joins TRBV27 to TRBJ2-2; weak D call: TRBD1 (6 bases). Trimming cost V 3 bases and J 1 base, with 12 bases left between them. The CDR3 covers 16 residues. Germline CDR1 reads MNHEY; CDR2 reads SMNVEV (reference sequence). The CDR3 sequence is CASSFGQGRNTGELFF. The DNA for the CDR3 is TGTGCCAGCAGTTTTGGCCAGGGGAGGAACACCGGGGAGCTGTTTTTT.

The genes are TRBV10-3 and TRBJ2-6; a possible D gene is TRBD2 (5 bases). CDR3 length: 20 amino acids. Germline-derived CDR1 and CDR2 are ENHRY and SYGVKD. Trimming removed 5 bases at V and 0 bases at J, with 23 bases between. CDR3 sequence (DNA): TGTGCCATCAGTTCAACAGTGAGCCCTGGGGAGTTCTCTGGGGCCAACGTCCTGACTTTC. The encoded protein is CAISSTVSPGEFSGANVLTF.

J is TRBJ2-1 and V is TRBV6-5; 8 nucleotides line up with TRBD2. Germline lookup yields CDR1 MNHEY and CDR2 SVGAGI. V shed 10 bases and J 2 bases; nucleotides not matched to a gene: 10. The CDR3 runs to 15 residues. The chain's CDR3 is CATVPPGGAYNEQFF. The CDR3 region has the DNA TGTGCCACAGTCCCTCCGGGGGGGGCCTACAATGAGCAGTTCTTC.

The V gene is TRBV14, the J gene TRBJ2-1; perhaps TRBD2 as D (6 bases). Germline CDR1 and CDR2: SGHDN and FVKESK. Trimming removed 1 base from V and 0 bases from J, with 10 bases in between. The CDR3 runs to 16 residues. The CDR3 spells CASSQGLAISYNEQFF. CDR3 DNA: TGTGCCAGCAGCCAAGGGCTAGCGATCTCCTACAATGAGCAGTTCTTC.

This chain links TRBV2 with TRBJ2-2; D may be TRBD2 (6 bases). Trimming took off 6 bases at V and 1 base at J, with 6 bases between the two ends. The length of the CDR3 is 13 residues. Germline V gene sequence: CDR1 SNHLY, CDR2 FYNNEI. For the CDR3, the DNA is TGTGCCAGCAGGCGGGGGAACACCGGGGAGCTGTTTTTT. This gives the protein CASRRGNTGELFF.

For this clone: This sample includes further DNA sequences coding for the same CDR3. As DNA, the CDR3 is TGCGCCAGCAGCTTGAGGGGGCAAGAGACCCAGTACTTC. This codes for CASSLRGQETQYF. The V and J genes are TRBV5-1 and TRBJ2-5, with TRBD1 as a possible D gene (6 bases). V was trimmed by 1 base and J by 2 bases, leaving 6 bases between them. The CDR3 has 13 residues. Germline CDR1 is SGHRS and CDR2 is YFSETQ.

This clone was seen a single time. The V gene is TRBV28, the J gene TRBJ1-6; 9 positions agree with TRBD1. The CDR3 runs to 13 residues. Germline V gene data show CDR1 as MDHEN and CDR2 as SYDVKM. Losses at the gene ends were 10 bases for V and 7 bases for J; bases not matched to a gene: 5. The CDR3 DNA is TGTGCCACTAACGGACAGGGGAATTCACCCCTCCACTTT. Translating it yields CATNGQGNSPLHF. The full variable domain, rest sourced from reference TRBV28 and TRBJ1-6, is DVKVTQSSRYLVKRTGEKVFLECVQDMDHENMFWYRQDPGLGLRLIYFSYDVKMKEKGDIPEGYSVSREKKERFSLILESASTNQTSMYLCATNGQGNSPLHFGNGTRLTVT.

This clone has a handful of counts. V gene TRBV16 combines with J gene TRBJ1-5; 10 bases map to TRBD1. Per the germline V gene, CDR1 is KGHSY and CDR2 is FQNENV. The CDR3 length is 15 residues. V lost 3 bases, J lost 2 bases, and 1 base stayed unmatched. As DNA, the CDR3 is TGTGCCAGCAGCCATGGACAGGGGGGCAATCAGCCCCAGCATTTT. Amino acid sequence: CASSHGQGGNQPQHF.

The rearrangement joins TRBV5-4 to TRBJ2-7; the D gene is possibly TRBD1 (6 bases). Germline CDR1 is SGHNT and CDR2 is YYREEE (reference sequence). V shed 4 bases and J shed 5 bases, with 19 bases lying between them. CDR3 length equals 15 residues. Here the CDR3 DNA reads TGTGCCAGCAGCCTGGGACAACCGCCAGGGAACGAGCAGTACTTC. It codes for CASSLGQPPGNEQYF. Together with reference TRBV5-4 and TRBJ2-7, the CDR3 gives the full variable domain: ETGVTQSPTHLIKTRGQQVTLRCSSQSGHNTVSWYQQALGQGPQFIFQYYREEENGRGNFPPRFSGLQFPNYSSELNVNALELDDSALYLCASSLGQPPGNEQYFGPGTRLTVT.

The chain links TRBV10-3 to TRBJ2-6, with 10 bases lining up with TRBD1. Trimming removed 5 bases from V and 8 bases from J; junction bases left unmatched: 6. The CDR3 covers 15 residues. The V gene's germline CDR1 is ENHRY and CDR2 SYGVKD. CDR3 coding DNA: TGTGCCATCAGTAGTGGGGGACAGGGGTCCAACGTCCTGACTTTC. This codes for CAISSGGQGSNVLTF.